This T cell receptor (beta chain) came from a study of T cells in Graves' hyperthyroidism and ophthalmopathy. Study summary: Peripheral blood was acquired at first diagnosis, ahead of any therapy whatsoever.

Amplified regions were TCR beta CDR3 sequences from RNA transcripts. HTBI primers were employed in a first-round RT-PCR of the TCR CDR3. TCRdb re-derived calls from the multiplex PCR reads in MiXCR, one entry per CDR3 protein. The table lists about 590,000 distinct CDR3 sequences, more than 13% of them singletons. J was trimmed by 0 bases and V by 4 bases; bases with no gene match: 1. This CDR3 is built from 15 residues. Germline V gene data show CDR1 as LNHDA and CDR2 as SQIVND (reference sequence). The specimen sequenced was blood. The receptor was derived from a woman under 30 with Graves' ophthalmopathy. V gene TRBV19 combines with J gene TRBJ2-1, with TRBD2 matching 9 bases. The CDR3 DNA sequence: TGTGCCAGTAGTAGCGGGAGGGCCTCCTACAATGAGCAGTTCTTC. Protein: CASSSGRASYNEQFF.